Reported below is one T cell receptor (beta chain). As yet, its antigen is unknown. The data were obtained in a study of shared clonotypes between healthy human individuals. Deep-level settings were used for running the assay. Tens of thousands of T cell genomes (around 190 ng DNA) went into each sorted-subset replicate. Profiling relied on immunoSEQ multiplex PCR, and the TCRdb table lists in-frame clones only, not all of them. This table holds nearly 750,000 clones, roughly 72% found once. Study results and limitations: It was anticipated that sequencing depth would influence how many clonotypes donors shared. Several donors had 4% to 5% of their naive CD4 clonotypes in common.

This receptor was identified in a woman in her thirties in good health. Source material: memory CD4+ T cells sorted from blood. Subset here: CD45RA-negative fraction.

The CDR3 DNA reads TGTGCCAGCAGTTTAGCGGGAGGGCCTTCCCTCATTCAGTACTTC. Its protein is CASSLAGGPSLIQYF. The rearrangement joins TRBV28 to TRBJ2-4, with 9 nucleotides matching TRBD2. The ends lost 2 bases at V and 9 bases at J; junction bases unmatched: 8. CDR1 is MDHEN, CDR2 SYDVKM, per germline. CDR3 length equals 15 residues.